What follows are 31 T cell receptor beta chains derived from one specimen sequenced in a study of prognosis after radiotherapy for stage I lung cancer. Amplification of TCR beta CDR3 from genomic DNA used two-round multiplex PCR. For every TRBV and TRBJ gene, a specific primer was used in first-round PCR. MiXCR was run by TCRdb on the multiplex PCR reads, yielding one entry per CDR3 protein. The sample yields more than 15,000 distinct CDR3 sequences, around three fifths seen once. The sample in question was PBMCs, obtained before or after stereotactic body radiation therapy (not recorded which). The receptor set was obtained from a donor over 45 with non-small cell lung cancer.

This chain uses TRBV5-1 with TRBJ1-2, with D possibly being TRBD1 (6 bases). This CDR3 region has 12 residues. The ends were cut back, 7 bases at V and 3 bases at J, with 10 bases in the middle. The germline V gene has CDR1 SGHRS and CDR2 YFSETQ. DNA for the CDR3: TGCGCCAGCGGGGGGCAGTACTATGGCTACACCTTC. Translation: CASGGQYYGYTF.

The chain has TRBV2 and TRBJ2-5, with no clear D. CDR3 length: 11 residues. Germline lookup yields CDR1 SNHLY and CDR2 FYNNEI. The ends were cut back, 7 bases at V and 5 bases at J, with 8 bases in the middle. The CDR3 sequence: CASTREETQYF. CDR3 coding DNA: TGTGCCAGCACCCGAGAGGAGACCCAGTACTTC.

There are many counts of this clonotype. The chain joins TRBV19 to TRBJ1-3; D gene unclear. Trimming shortened V by 8 bases and J by 5 bases, and 4 bases separated the two germline ends. Germline assignment: CDR1 LNHDA and CDR2 SQIVND (reference sequence). This CDR3 comprises 10 residues. This chain's CDR3 is CASRRNTIYF. The CDR3 bases are TGTGCCAGTCGACGAAACACCATATATTTT.

This clonotype was counted between two and nine times. The chain links TRBV24-1 to TRBJ2-7; D is uncertain. Germline lookup yields CDR1 KGHDR and CDR2 SFDVKD. The CDR3 is made up of 13 amino acids. V dropped 0 bases and J dropped 2 bases, with 4 bases sitting between them. The DNA of the CDR3 is TGTGCCACCAGTGATTTGCGTCCCTACGAGCAGTACTTC. As protein: CATSDLRPYEQYF.

The gene calls are TRBV28 and TRBJ2-2; 13 positions match TRBD2. This CDR3 is 16 amino acids long. The ends lost 6 bases at V and 5 bases at J; junction bases unmatched: 6. CDR1 and CDR2 from the germline V gene are MDHEN and SYDVKM. In DNA form, the CDR3 reads TGTGCCAGCAGCCTCGGGACTAGCGGGATTACCGGGGAGCTGTTTTTT. Translation: CASSLGTSGITGELFF.

This chain connects TRBV20-1 to TRBJ2-1; the D gene is possibly TRBD2 (5 bases). Per germline, CDR1 DFQATT and CDR2 SNEGSKA (reference sequence). Trimming took off 5 bases at V and 1 base at J, with 18 bases between the two ends. There are 16 residues in the CDR3. CDR3 in DNA: TGCAGTGCTCAAACTAGGGCACCTTTATCCTACAATGAGCAGTTCTTC. Its translation: CSAQTRAPLSYNEQFF.

This clonotype occurred a few times. The V call is TRBV15, the J call TRBJ1-2, with TRBD1 matching over 9 bases. Germline V gives CDR1 LNHNV, CDR2 YYDKDF (reference sequence). V dropped 0 bases and J dropped 7; count of bases not matched to a gene: 6. CDR3 length: 15 residues. The CDR3 region has the DNA TGTGCCACCAGCAGAGATAGGGGGACAGGGTTTGGCTACACCTTC. It yields the protein CATSRDRGTGFGYTF. Full variable domain (remainder filled in from reference TRBV15 and TRBJ1-2): DAMVIQNPRYQVTQFGKPVTLSCSQTLNHNVMYWYQQKSSQAPKLLFHYYDKDFNNEADTPDNFQSRRPNTSFCFLDIRSPGLGDTAMYLCATSRDRGTGFGYTFGSGTRLTVV.

By proportion, this clonotype is medium-sized. The rearrangement joins TRBV20-1 to TRBJ1-3; tentatively, D is TRBD1 (5 bases). Germline CDR1 and CDR2: DFQATT and SNEGSKA (reference sequence). V was clipped by 5 bases and J by 4 bases, with 12 bases between them. The CDR3 has 13 amino acids. CDR3: CSAWTGEGNTIYF. CDR3 coding DNA: TGCAGTGCTTGGACGGGGGAGGGAAACACCATATATTTT.

The chain joins TRBV6-1 to TRBJ2-3, with D unclear. The CDR3 is 13 amino acids. V was pared by 3 bases and J by 0 bases, with 4 bases between. CDR1 and CDR2 (germline): MNHNS, SASEGT. The CDR3 coding sequence is TGTGCCAGCAGTGAGCGGAGCACAGATACGCAGTATTTT. Translating gives CASSERSTDTQYF.

In its sample, this clonotype was seen many times. The chain employs TRBV7-3 and TRBJ1-5; TRBD1 matches 7 bases. In germline, CDR1 is SGHTA, CDR2 FQGTGA. V shed 1 base, J shed 4 bases, and the junction held 10 bases outside the gene matches. The CDR3 loop spans 17 amino acids. The DNA for the CDR3 is TGTGCCAGCAGCTTAATATCGAGGGGACAGAGGAATCAGCCCCAGCATTTT. It translates to CASSLISRGQRNQPQHF.

The table lists this clonotype with many counts. The genes are TRBV30 and TRBJ2-3; 7 nucleotides line up with TRBD2. Germline V CDR1 and CDR2: GTSNPN, SVGIG (reference sequence). The junction had 1 base not matched to a gene; V was cut back by 5 bases and J by 8 bases. This CDR3 spans 10 amino acids. CDR3: CAWGGGTQYF. CDR3 DNA: TGTGCCTGGGGGGGGGGTACGCAGTATTTT.

A remark on this clonotype: With a far larger clone one base away, a read error is the likely cause. The rearrangement joins TRBV6-2 or TRBV6-3 to TRBJ2-7, with a tentative D call TRBD2 (9 bases). Looked up from germline, CDR1 is MNHEY and CDR2 is SVGEGT. The CDR3 is 16 amino acids. V was pared by 7 bases and J by 3 bases, with 22 bases between. The CDR3 coding sequence is TGTGCCAGCATTGAAGCGGGGGGACAGGCTCTCTACGAGCAGTACTTC. It translates to CASIEAGGQALYEQYF.

This clonotype was seen many times. The J gene is TRBJ1-2, the V gene TRBV28; D ambiguous. The CDR3 totals 12 residues. V lost 8 bases, J lost 4 bases, and 11 bases lay in between. Germline V gene sequence: CDR1 MDHEN, CDR2 SYDVKM. The chain's CDR3 is CASSVGGYGYTF. CDR3 bases: TGTGCCAGCTCCGTCGGAGGCTATGGCTACACCTTC.

In its sample, this clonotype was seen many times. This chain connects TRBV7-9 to TRBJ1-1; TRBD1 matches at 7 bases. The ends lost 5 bases at V and 8 bases at J; junction bases unmatched: 5. The CDR3 runs 12 residues. Germline V CDR1 and CDR2: SEHNR, FQNEAQ (reference sequence). The chain's CDR3 is CASSPGQLEAFF. CDR3 nucleotide sequence: TGTGCCAGCAGCCCGGGACAGCTAGAAGCTTTCTTT.

This chain connects TRBV6-2 or TRBV6-3 to TRBJ2-7; D might be TRBD1 (6 bases). V lost 5 bases, J lost 0 bases, and 14 bases lay in between. Germline V CDR1 and CDR2: MNHEY, SVGEGT. This CDR3 is 15 amino acids long. The CDR3 sequence: CASSEEQGSSYEQYF. CDR3 DNA sequence: TGTGCCAGCAGTGAAGAGCAGGGGAGCTCCTACGAGCAGTACTTC.

V and J are TRBV20-1 and TRBJ2-3; D is unclear. V lost 0 bases and J 2 bases, leaving 15 bases between the germline ends. The CDR3 is made up of 16 amino acids. Germline V lookup: CDR1 DFQATT, CDR2 SNEGSKA (reference sequence). This CDR3 is CSARDLERLVTDTQYF. The CDR3 nucleotides read TGCAGTGCTAGAGATCTAGAGCGTCTAGTCACAGATACGCAGTATTTT.

This clonotype showed up many times. The chain couples TRBV2 to TRBJ1-5; D remains unclear. CDR1 SNHLY and CDR2 FYNNEI come from the germline V gene. The V gene lost 8 bases and the J gene lost 1 base, with 9 bases spanning the gap. The CDR3 has 13 amino acids. CDR3 amino acids: CASGRLSNQPQHF. Written as DNA, the CDR3 is TGTGCCAGCGGGCGTTTGAGCAATCAGCCCCAGCATTTT.

This clonotype came up many times. The chain links TRBV2 to TRBJ1-5; no clear D. Germline CDR1 SNHLY, CDR2 FYNNEI. V was trimmed by 6 bases and J by 5 bases, leaving 14 bases between them. The length of the CDR3 is 14 residues. The CDR3 nucleotides read TGTGCCAGCAGCGCCGGGTTTTCGTATCAGCCCCAGCATTTT. As protein: CASSAGFSYQPQHF.

In its sample, this clonotype is medium-sized. The chain has TRBV11-2 and TRBJ2-2, with 10 positions matching TRBD1. CDR1 is SGHAT and CDR2 is FQNNGV in the germline V gene. There are 19 residues in the CDR3. Trimming removed 2 bases from V and 1 base from J; junction bases left unmatched: 10. The CDR3 sequence: CASSLTGTGVPLNTGELFF. CDR3 sequence (DNA): TGTGCCAGCAGCTTAACCGGGACAGGGGTCCCCCTGAACACCGGGGAGCTGTTTTTT.

This clonotype has at least ten counts. The chain is built from TRBV6-2 or TRBV6-3 and TRBJ1-1; no clear D gene. Between the trimmed V and J ends, which lost 2 bases and 8 bases, there was a span of 12 bases. The CDR3 has 13 amino acids. Germline CDR1 is MNHEY and CDR2 is SVGEGT. The CDR3 sequence: CASSYQGRSEAFF. CDR3 nucleotides: TGTGCCAGCAGTTACCAAGGGAGGAGCGAAGCTTTCTTT.

This clonotype is categorized as medium-sized. This sequence joins TRBV6-1 and TRBJ2-7; 7 bases map to TRBD2. V lost 4 bases to trimming and J lost 2 bases; unmatched junction nucleotides: 11. Germline CDR1 reads MNHNS; CDR2 reads SASEGT. This CDR3 is 16 amino acids long. In nucleotides, the CDR3 is TGTGCCAGCAGTGCGGAGGGTAAGCGGGGCACCTACGAGCAGTACTTC. Translating gives CASSAEGKRGTYEQYF.

As regards this clonotype: With only one base between it and a far larger clone, this is likely a read error. The V call is TRBV7-3, the J call TRBJ2-5; 10 bases are shared with TRBD2. The J call may be incorrect, as the DNA end agrees better with TRBJ2-1. This CDR3 spans 16 amino acids. Germline values: CDR1 SGHTA, CDR2 FQGTGA. DNA of the CDR3: TGTGCCAGCAGCTTCTCTAGCGGGAGATCGCGAAATGAGCAGTTCTTC. Translation: CASSFSSGRSRNEQFF.

The gene calls are TRBV7-9 and TRBJ2-7; TRBD1 matches at 8 bases. Germline-derived CDR1 and CDR2 are SEHNR and FQNEAQ (reference sequence). The CDR3 consists of 14 residues. V lost 5 bases to trimming and J lost 6 bases; unmatched junction nucleotides: 9. This chain's CDR3 is CASSQQGGVAEQYF. DNA of the CDR3: TGTGCCAGCAGCCAACAGGGGGGTGTTGCCGAGCAGTACTTC.

V and J are TRBV12-3 or TRBV12-4 and TRBJ2-2, with D uncertain. CDR3 length: 14 amino acids. V shed 5 bases and J shed 2 bases, with 9 bases lying between them. CDR3: CASSPFDNTGELFF. In DNA form, the CDR3 reads TGTGCCAGCAGTCCTTTCGACAACACCGGGGAGCTGTTTTTT.

This clonotype showed up just a few times. The chain has TRBV30 and TRBJ1-2; 9 bases agree with TRBD1. Germline V gene sequence: CDR1 GTSNPN, CDR2 SVGIG (reference sequence). With 1 base clipped from V and 4 bases from J, the junction kept 4 bases outside the gene matches. The CDR3 length is 14 residues. CDR3 sequence reads: CAWSGPGQGYGYTF. CDR3 nucleotides: TGTGCCTGGAGTGGGCCGGGACAGGGCTATGGCTACACCTTC.

The V gene is TRBV6-5, the J gene TRBJ2-7; 10 bases align to TRBD1. Per germline, CDR1 MNHEY and CDR2 SVGAGI. The CDR3 runs to 15 residues. The V gene end was trimmed by 3 bases and the J gene end by 1 base; junction bases not matched to a gene: 3. The CDR3 reads CASSYGDRGSYEQYF. DNA for the CDR3: TGTGCCAGCAGTTATGGGGACAGGGGTTCCTACGAGCAGTACTTC.

The rearrangement joins TRBV4-1 to TRBJ1-2, with D uncertain. Trimming left V 4 bases short and J 1 base short, with 7 bases between. Germline CDR1 MGHRA, CDR2 YSYEKL. This CDR3 spans 13 amino acids. CDR3 bases: TGCGCCAGCAGCCCTTGGGGTAACTATGGCTACACCTTC. This gives the protein CASSPWGNYGYTF.

The chain carries TRBV7-6 and TRBJ2-1, with D maybe TRBD1 (6 bases). Trimming cost V 5 bases and J 9 bases, with 14 bases left between them. Germline CDR1 is SGHVS and CDR2 is FNYEAQ. This CDR3 has 13 amino acids. The DNA of the CDR3 is TGTGCCAGCAGCAAATCACAGGGAGCTGAGCAGTTCTTC. This translates into CASSKSQGAEQFF.

Many counts were recorded for this clonotype. CDR3 in amino acids: CASSEALAGGKDTQYF. CDR3 bases: TGTGCCAGCAGTGAAGCTTTAGCGGGAGGGAAAGATACGCAGTATTTT. The chain combines TRBV2 with TRBJ2-3, with TRBD2 matching 11 bases. CDR3 length equals 16 residues. After removal of 0 bases from V and 5 bases from J, the junction contained 4 bases not matched to a gene. Germline CDR1 is SNHLY and CDR2 is FYNNEI.

This clonotype was detected many times. This chain uses TRBV20-1 with TRBJ2-7, with D perhaps assigned TRBD1 or TRBD2 (5 bases each). Germline CDR1 DFQATT, CDR2 SNEGSKA (reference sequence). With 1 base removed from V and 8 bases from J, the gap between germline ends came to 12 bases. The CDR3 contains 12 residues. Written as DNA, the CDR3 is TGCAGTGCTAGAGGGGGGAGTGGAAAGCAGTACTTC. Translated, it gives CSARGGSGKQYF.

The rearrangement links TRBV7-9 to TRBJ1-1, with TRBD1 matching over 7 bases. The CDR3 runs 14 residues. V shed 0 bases and J 9 bases; nucleotides not matched to a gene: 7. Germline values: CDR1 SEHNR, CDR2 FQNEAQ (reference sequence). The CDR3 sequence: CASSLATGVAQAFF. The DNA for the CDR3 is TGTGCCAGCAGCTTAGCCACAGGGGTGGCACAAGCTTTCTTT.